This T cell receptor (beta chain) was sequenced during a study of blood T cell repertoires in COVID-19. Overall study: The samples span acute and convalescent COVID-19 from the United States, Italy and Spain. From T cells, B-cell-depleted T cells, or PBMCs came the material, which was cDNA or gDNA.

Method: immunoSEQ multiplex PCR; TCRdb's copy keeps in-frame clones and lacks some. Of about 310,000 clones in the sample, 87% were seen once. Germline V lookup: CDR1 SGHRS, CDR2 YFSETQ. This CDR3 comprises 14 residues. After removal of 3 bases from V and 5 bases from J, the junction contained 4 bases not matched to a gene. The sample was peripheral blood. The chain combines TRBV5-1 with TRBJ2-3; 9 positions match TRBD1. This TCR was sampled from a man aged 50 or older with active or convalescent COVID-19. CDR3 residues: CASSSGQGRDTQYF. In nucleotides, the CDR3 is TGCGCCAGCAGCTCGGGACAGGGAAGAGATACGCAGTATTTT.